These 27 T cell receptor beta chains were sequenced from one sample in a study of OX40 agonist ivuxolimab in advanced cancers. Generated by immunoSEQ multiplex PCR, the TCRdb table keeps only in-frame clones and is missing some. Among about 64,000 clones listed, less than 95% were seen once. The specimen was CD4+ or CD8+ T cells sorted from blood, collected in a trial of the OX40 agonist ivuxolimab. Every receptor here comes from an adult with an advanced solid tumor such as melanoma, head and neck, liver or kidney cancer.

The chain carries TRBV4-3 and TRBJ2-1; no definite D call. V lost 6 bases, J lost 8 bases, and 11 bases lay in between. This CDR3 region has 12 residues. In germline, CDR1 is LGHNA, CDR2 YSLEER. The CDR3 reads CASRWSRDEQFF. For the CDR3, the DNA is TGCGCCAGCAGGTGGTCTAGGGATGAGCAGTTCTTC.

This rearrangement joins TRBV19 to TRBJ2-2; D is unclear. Germline CDR1 is LNHDA and CDR2 is SQIVND (reference sequence). With 5 bases removed from V and 0 bases from J, the gap between germline ends came to 7 bases. The CDR3 has 14 residues. The CDR3, as DNA: TGTGCCAGTAGTGGTGGCTCGAACACCGGGGAGCTGTTTTTT. It yields the protein CASSGGSNTGELFF. The full variable domain, in which reference TRBV19 and TRBJ2-2 provide the parts outside the CDR3, is DGGITQSPKYLFRKEGQNVTLSCEQNLNHDAMYWYRQDPGQGLRLIYYSQIVNDFQKGDIAEGYSVSREKKESFPLTVTSAQKNPTAFYLCASSGGSNTGELFFGEGSRLTVL.

This chain uses TRBV2 with TRBJ2-2; 11 nucleotides align to TRBD1. V lost 6 bases, J lost 5 bases, and 5 bases stayed unmatched. The CDR3 loop spans 15 amino acids. Germline values: CDR1 SNHLY, CDR2 FYNNEI. DNA for the CDR3: TGTGCCAGCAGACCGGGACAGGGGGTTACCGGGGAGCTGTTTTTT. It encodes CASRPGQGVTGELFF.

The chain joins TRBV11-2 to TRBJ1-3; 9 positions agree with TRBD1. The CDR3 covers 14 residues. V was pared by 4 bases and J by 3 bases, with 1 base of the junction left unmatched. CDR1 SGHAT and CDR2 FQNNGV come from the germline V gene. The CDR3 sequence is CASSWDRVGNTIYF. For the CDR3, the DNA is TGTGCCAGCAGCTGGGACAGGGTTGGAAACACCATATATTTT.

The genes are TRBV14 and TRBJ2-4; D gene uncertain. Germline V lookup: CDR1 SGHDN, CDR2 FVKESK. The CDR3 sequence is 14 residues long. With 0 bases removed from V and 9 bases from J, the gap between germline ends came to 12 bases. CDR3 loop: CASSQDQSWGIQYF. The DNA for the CDR3 is TGTGCCAGCAGCCAAGATCAGAGCTGGGGCATTCAGTACTTC.

The chain combines TRBV11-2 with TRBJ2-1; tentative D call: TRBD2 (6 bases). CDR1 SGHAT and CDR2 FQNNGV come from the germline V gene. The CDR3 contains 13 residues. CDR3: CVAGSGAYNEQFF. Here the CDR3 DNA reads TGTGTTGCGGGGAGTGGCGCCTACAATGAGCAGTTCTTC.

This sequence joins TRBV19 and TRBJ2-5; 8 bases are shared with TRBD1. V lost 3 bases to trimming and J lost 4 bases; unmatched junction nucleotides: 4. The CDR3 loop spans 14 amino acids. Germline assignment: CDR1 LNHDA and CDR2 SQIVND (reference sequence). The CDR3 nucleotides are TGTGCCAGTAGTATTACAGGGGGAAGAGAGACCCAGTACTTC. This translates into CASSITGGRETQYF.

The V gene is TRBV11-2, the J gene TRBJ2-5; TRBD1 might be the D (6 bases). The CDR3 loop spans 13 amino acids. Trimming stripped 7 bases from V and 8 bases from J, with 17 bases between. Germline lookup yields CDR1 SGHAT and CDR2 FQNNGV. The CDR3 reads CASTRQAPETQYF. DNA of the CDR3: TGTGCCAGCACCAGACAGGCCCCGGAAACCCAGTACTTC.

This clone was detected only once. This chain links TRBV19 with TRBJ2-1, with a possible D match to TRBD2 (7 bases). There are 16 residues in the CDR3. V lost 3 bases to trimming and J lost 5 bases, with 17 bases between them. Germline V gives CDR1 LNHDA, CDR2 SQIVND (reference sequence). The CDR3 region is CASSIPGASGHNEQFF. The CDR3, as DNA: TGTGCCAGTAGTATCCCGGGGGCTAGCGGACACAATGAGCAGTTCTTC.

The V gene is TRBV9, the J gene TRBJ1-5, with D hard to call. The CDR3 totals 13 residues. The germline V gene encodes CDR1 SGDLS and CDR2 YYNGEE. V lost 0 bases to trimming and J lost 9 bases, with 10 bases between them. CDR3 region: CASSVGPQLPQHF. The CDR3, as DNA: TGTGCCAGCAGCGTAGGTCCCCAATTGCCCCAGCATTTT.

The chain joins TRBV19 to TRBJ1-2, with TRBD1 identical over 8 bases. CDR3 length equals 15 residues. CDR1 LNHDA and CDR2 SQIVND come from the germline V gene (reference sequence). Unmatched junction bases numbered 7, after V lost 3 bases and J lost 4 bases. The CDR3 loop is CASSIRGTGSYGYTF. In DNA form, the CDR3 reads TGTGCCAGTAGTATCCGCGGGACAGGATCCTATGGCTACACCTTC.

The chain's CDR3 is CASSGTSLGSGELFF. The CDR3 DNA sequence: TGTGCCAGCTCCGGGACATCGTTGGGAAGCGGGGAGCTGTTTTTT. The chain is built from TRBV6-5 and TRBJ2-2; D perhaps matches TRBD1 (6 bases). The CDR3 totals 15 residues. Germline V gene lookup returns CDR1 MNHEY and CDR2 SVGAGI. Trimming removed 8 bases at V and 7 bases at J, with 20 bases between.

This clone was observed a single time. V gene TRBV7-9 combines with J gene TRBJ2-5; D is unclear. This CDR3 region has 13 residues. Germline loops: CDR1 SEHNR, CDR2 FQNEAQ (reference sequence). With 0 bases removed from V and 5 bases from J, the gap between germline ends came to 7 bases. In DNA form, the CDR3 reads TGTGCCAGCAGCTTAGCAGGGATGGAGACCCAGTACTTC. Translation: CASSLAGMETQYF.

This clone was seen a single time. This chain links TRBV5-1 with TRBJ2-4; TRBD1 might be the D (5 bases). The germline gives CDR1 SGHRS, CDR2 YFSETQ. Deletions cut 5 bases from V and 6 bases from J, with 18 bases between. The CDR3 consists of 15 residues. The CDR3 loop is CASRSGISDVNIQYF. The CDR3 coding sequence is TGCGCCAGCAGATCAGGGATCTCGGATGTAAACATTCAGTACTTC. The whole variable domain, remainder taken from reference TRBV5-1 and TRBJ2-4, is KAGVTQTPRYLIKTRGQQVTLSCSPISGHRSVSWYQQTPGQGLQFLFEYFSETQRNKGNFPGRFSGRQFSNSRSEMNVSTLELGDSALYLCASRSGISDVNIQYFGAGTRLSVL.

The chain employs TRBV2 and TRBJ1-5, with unresolved D. V was trimmed by 4 bases and J by 6 bases, leaving 10 bases between them. The V gene's germline CDR1 is SNHLY and CDR2 FYNNEI. The CDR3 runs to 13 residues. DNA of the CDR3: TGTGCCAGCAGTGGGGATGGGGTTCAGCCCCAGCATTTT. Its protein product is CASSGDGVQPQHF.

The genes are TRBV18 and TRBJ2-6; unclear D gene. V was cut by 2 bases and J by 2 bases, with 7 bases left in between. Germline V gives CDR1 KGHSH, CDR2 LQKENI. The CDR3 is 15 amino acids. The CDR3 is CASSPIGTGANVLTF. Here the CDR3 DNA reads TGTGCCAGCTCACCAATAGGGACTGGGGCCAACGTCCTGACTTTC.

The chain links TRBV2 to TRBJ2-3; no definite D call. This CDR3 has 14 amino acids. V was cut by 7 bases and J by 3 bases, with 14 bases left in between. The germline CDR1 and CDR2 sequences are SNHLY and FYNNEI. The CDR3 sequence: CASMVFGGTDTQYF. CDR3 in DNA: TGTGCCAGCATGGTATTCGGTGGAACAGATACGCAGTATTTT.

V is TRBV10-1 and J is TRBJ2-2; D gene ambiguous. The CDR3 spans 14 residues. Germline V gene sequence: CDR1 WNHNN, CDR2 SYGVQD (reference sequence). V shed 5 bases and J shed 7 bases, with 14 bases lying between them. CDR3 in DNA: TGCGCCAGCAGTAATCTTAGGGCGGTCGGGGAGCTGTTTTTT. Translating it yields CASSNLRAVGELFF.

The chain employs TRBV6-5 and TRBJ2-7; 7 positions agree with TRBD1. CDR3 length: 15 residues. The J segment lost 3 bases and the V segment lost 4 bases, leaving 9 bases of the junction unmatched. Germline loops: CDR1 MNHEY, CDR2 SVGAGI. CDR3 coding DNA: TGTGCCAGCAGTTCCCCTCCGACAGGGCACTACGAGCAGTACTTC. It encodes CASSSPPTGHYEQYF.

The gene calls are TRBV11-3 and TRBJ1-2; the match to TRBD1 covers 8 bases. The CDR3 has 13 residues. Per the germline V gene, CDR1 is SGHNT and CDR2 is YENEEA. Trimming removed 6 bases from V and 5 bases from J; junction bases left unmatched: 5. The CDR3 bases are TGTGCCAGCAGTCTAACAGGGGGGTATGGCTACACCTTC. This codes for CASSLTGGYGYTF. Supplemented by reference TRBV11-3 and TRBJ1-2, the full variable domain reads EAGVVQSPRYKIIEKKQPVAFWCNPISGHNTLYWYLQNLGQGPELLIRYENEEAVDDSQLPKDRFSAERLKGVDSTLKIQPAELGDSAVYLCASSLTGGYGYTFGSGTRLTVV.

V usage is TRBV6-1 and J usage is TRBJ2-7, with 8 bases lining up with TRBD1. V lost 1 base and J lost 4; bases outside the gene matches: 6. CDR1 is MNHNS and CDR2 is SASEGT in the germline V gene. The CDR3 has 15 amino acids. The CDR3 nucleotides read TGTGCCAGCAGTGAAGTGGCAGGGGGCGTGTACGAGCAGTACTTC. Its protein product is CASSEVAGGVYEQYF.

This rearrangement joins TRBV7-2 to TRBJ1-2, with 8 nucleotides matching TRBD1. V lost 5 bases to trimming and J lost 2 bases; unmatched junction nucleotides: 4. From germline, CDR1 is SGHTA and CDR2 FQGNSA. The CDR3 totals 14 residues. CDR3 residues: CASSAGTGNYGYTF. CDR3 DNA: TGTGCCAGCAGCGCCGGGACAGGCAACTATGGCTACACCTTC.

The chain combines TRBV10-3 with TRBJ2-5; tentatively, D is TRBD2 (6 bases). This CDR3 has 17 residues. In germline, CDR1 is ENHRY, CDR2 SYGVKD. Trimming pared 0 bases from V and 5 bases from J, leaving 19 bases between. The CDR3 sequence: CAISESATRGLGETQYF. The CDR3 DNA reads as TGTGCCATCAGTGAGTCTGCGACTAGAGGTTTGGGGGAGACCCAGTACTTC.

The CDR3 sequence is CASSYSMGTGELFF. The DNA of the CDR3 is TGTGCCAGCAGTTACTCCATGGGGACCGGGGAGCTGTTTTTT. The chain combines TRBV6-5 with TRBJ2-2; D ambiguous. V was shortened by 0 bases and J by 5 bases, with 7 bases between the two germline ends. Germline loops: CDR1 MNHEY, CDR2 SVGAGI. The CDR3 is 14 amino acids.

This clone has just one count. This chain uses TRBV28 with TRBJ2-2; D is possibly TRBD1 (5 bases). V lost 2 bases, J lost 4 bases, and 8 bases lay in between. This CDR3 contains 14 residues. Germline V CDR1 and CDR2: MDHEN, SYDVKM. The DNA of the CDR3 is TGTGCCAGCAGTTTAGACAGTCCCACCGGGGAGCTGTTTTTT. Translation gives CASSLDSPTGELFF.

The chain joins TRBV2 to TRBJ1-1; possibly TRBD1 for D (6 bases). CDR3 size: 13 residues. V lost 7 bases and J lost 4, with 13 bases in between. Per germline, CDR1 SNHLY and CDR2 FYNNEI. CDR3 DNA sequence: TGTGCCAGCATGGTCAGGGGCGGCACTGAAGCTTTCTTT. It codes for CASMVRGGTEAFF.

The chain uses TRBV19 and TRBJ2-5, with 10 nucleotides matching TRBD1. This CDR3 contains 17 residues. In germline, CDR1 is LNHDA, CDR2 SQIVND (reference sequence). V was clipped by 2 bases and J by 2 bases; unmatched bases: 8. The CDR3 loop reads CASSITSLGQGQETQYF. The DNA of the CDR3 is TGTGCCAGTAGTATAACTAGTTTGGGACAGGGGCAAGAGACCCAGTACTTC.